This TCR beta chain was sequenced in a study of shared clonotypes between healthy human individuals. CDR3 length equals 15 residues. From germline, CDR1 is SGDLS and CDR2 YYNGEE. The V and J ends lost 3 bases and 1 base, in that order; junction bases with no gene match: 4. The method was immunoSEQ multiplex PCR; TCRdb's version includes in-frame clones alone and lacks a portion of them. Of 2,500,000 or so clones detected, roughly nine tenths appear once; the ten largest clones hold 0.11% to 0.15%. Sample: naive CD4+ T cells sorted from blood. Subset: CD45RA+ positively selected. The receptor's source is a man between 18 and 35 years old in good health. The chain employs TRBV9 and TRBJ1-1; 9 positions match TRBD1. The CDR3 DNA is TGTGCCAGCAGCGCTACACAGGGGGCGAACACTGAAGCTTTCTTT. Translated, it gives CASSATQGANTEAFF. Using reference TRBV9 and TRBJ1-1 for the parts outside the CDR3, the full variable domain is DSGVTQTPKHLITATGQRVTLRCSPRSGDLSVYWYQQSLDQGLQFLIQYYNGEERAKGNILERFSAQQFPDLHSELNLSSLELGDSALYFCASSATQGANTEAFFGQGTRLTVV.